The sequence of this TCR beta chain was determined in a study of tumor-infiltrating lymphocytes in primary liver carcinoma. Reverse transcription of roughly 470 ng total RNA with a constant-region primer produced TCR beta cDNA. Sequencing libraries for TCR beta derived from three nested multiplex PCR rounds that used slightly modified ARM-PCR. Using its own MiXCR run on the multiplex PCR reads, TCRdb lists one record per CDR3 protein. The sample includes more than 150,000 distinct CDR3 sequences, about 55% seen only once; the top ten take about 70%. Regarding this clonotype: The junction differs from germline at one of its ends, possibly a read error.

Blood RNA originated from unsorted whole blood, with germline DNA additionally extracted. This receptor was taken from a man in his forties or fifties with primary liver carcinoma and hepatitis B virus infection. The sequenced material came from peripheral blood.

The CDR3 nucleotides read TGTGTCAGCAGTTACCGGCAAATGGGGGCCAACGTCCTGACTTTC. Translating gives CVSSYRQMGANVLTF. V is TRBV6-6 and J is TRBJ2-6; unclear D gene. Germline CDR1 reads MNHNY; CDR2 reads SVGAGI (reference sequence). CDR3 length: 15 amino acids.